One sample yielded the 20 T cell receptor beta chains listed below, sequenced in a study of STAT5B mutations in CD4+ large granular lymphocyte leukemia. Using immunoSEQ multiplex PCR, the repertoire was profiled, and TCRdb retains in-frame clones only, with some absent. The data contain around 30,000 clones, about 74% of them singletons. Sequenced material: CD4+ T cells from blood buffy coats. These receptors were taken from a human donor in good health.

This clone was counted a few times. The rearrangement links TRBV30 to TRBJ2-5, with D possibly TRBD1 on 6 matching bases. The germline CDR1 and CDR2 sequences are GTSNPN and SVGIG (reference sequence). The CDR3 runs 15 residues. V was cut by 0 bases and J by 5 bases, with 16 bases left in between. For the CDR3, the DNA is TGTGCCTGGAGTGTACCACAGGGAGCGCGGGAGACCCAGTACTTC. Translated: CAWSVPQGARETQYF. The full variable domain, with the rest looked up from reference TRBV30 and TRBJ2-5, is SQTIHQWPATLVQPVGSPLSLECTVEGTSNPNLYWYRQAAGRGLQLLFYSVGIGQISSEVPQNLSASRPQDRQFILSSKKLLLSDSGFYLCAWSVPQGARETQYFGPGTRLLVL.

This sequence joins TRBV7-9 and TRBJ1-4; D might be TRBD1 (6 bases). From germline, CDR1 is SEHNR and CDR2 FQNEAQ (reference sequence). This CDR3 spans 15 amino acids. The V end lost 5 bases, the J end lost 7 bases, and 17 bases lay between the germline ends. This CDR3 is CASSQMTGSSEKLFF. The DNA for the CDR3 is TGTGCCAGCAGCCAAATGACAGGTTCATCTGAAAAACTGTTTTTT.

CDR3 DNA sequence: TGTGCCAGTAGTCCACAGGGCGGTGTGATGAACACTGAAGCTTTCTTT. This sequence encodes CASSPQGGVMNTEAFF. The V and J genes are TRBV19 and TRBJ1-1; D might be TRBD1 (6 bases). The CDR3 consists of 16 residues. Trimming cost V 5 bases and J 0 bases, with 16 bases left between them. Per germline, CDR1 LNHDA and CDR2 SQIVND (reference sequence). Together with reference TRBV19 and TRBJ1-1, the CDR3 gives the full variable domain: DGGITQSPKYLFRKEGQNVTLSCEQNLNHDAMYWYRQDPGQGLRLIYYSQIVNDFQKGDIAEGYSVSREKKESFPLTVTSAQKNPTAFYLCASSPQGGVMNTEAFFGQGTRLTVV.

This clone was detected a few times. V usage is TRBV7-9 and J usage is TRBJ1-5; possibly TRBD1 for D (6 bases). The CDR3 is made up of 13 amino acids. Germline CDR1 and CDR2: SEHNR and FQNEAQ (reference sequence). Trimming shortened V by 8 bases and J by 7 bases, and 15 bases separated the two germline ends. This CDR3 reads CASAWGQGQPQHF. The DNA of the CDR3 is TGTGCCAGCGCCTGGGGGCAGGGCCAGCCCCAGCATTTT.

This chain connects TRBV5-6 to TRBJ1-3, with D perhaps TRBD1 (5 bases). Trimming shortened V by 4 bases and J by 3 bases, and 14 bases separated the two germline ends. The CDR3 has 15 amino acids. Germline V CDR1 and CDR2: SGHDT, YYEEEE. For the CDR3, the DNA is TGTGCCAGCAGCGCTCAGGGAGGGGTTGGAAACACCATATATTTT. It is translated as CASSAQGGVGNTIYF.

The CDR3 sequence: CASSQLRVETQYF. For the CDR3, the DNA is TGTGCCAGCAGCCAACTCAGGGTAGAGACCCAGTACTTC. The chain joins TRBV14 to TRBJ2-5; TRBD1 might be the D (5 bases). Germline CDR1 SGHDN, CDR2 FVKESK. With 2 bases removed from V and 4 bases from J, the gap between germline ends came to 8 bases. There are 13 residues in the CDR3.

The V call is TRBV6-5, the J call TRBJ2-1; 9 bases agree with TRBD1. V lost 6 bases to trimming and J lost 7 bases; unmatched junction nucleotides: 4. This CDR3 is built from 13 residues. Germline V CDR1 and CDR2: MNHEY, SVGAGI. The chain's CDR3 is CASRGTGTNEQFF. The CDR3 coding sequence is TGTGCCAGCAGGGGGACAGGGACAAATGAGCAGTTCTTC.

The chain uses TRBV27 and TRBJ1-1; TRBD1 matches at 11 bases. V shed 4 bases and J 7 bases; nucleotides not matched to a gene: 8. The CDR3 length is 15 residues. Germline lookup yields CDR1 MNHEY and CDR2 SMNVEV (reference sequence). Here the CDR3 DNA reads TGTGCCAGCAGTTCAGGACAGGGGGCCATTCGTGAAGCTTTCTTT. Translation gives CASSSGQGAIREAFF.

The V gene is TRBV5-1, the J gene TRBJ2-1, with D unclear. The CDR3 loop spans 11 amino acids. From germline, CDR1 is SGHRS and CDR2 YFSETQ. Trimming left V 6 bases short and J 5 bases short, with 6 bases between. The CDR3 sequence is CASKGDNEQFF. In DNA, the CDR3 is TGCGCCAGCAAAGGCGACAATGAGCAGTTCTTC.

The chain joins TRBV25-1 to TRBJ2-7; 9 nucleotides line up with TRBD1. Trimming took 4 bases from V and 5 from J; bases not matched to a gene: 6. The germline gives CDR1 MGHDK, CDR2 SYGVNS. This CDR3 is 14 amino acids long. CDR3 sequence: CASSGGQGLDEQYF. The CDR3 DNA is TGTGCCAGCAGTGGGGGACAGGGTTTGGACGAGCAGTACTTC.

This rearrangement joins TRBV9 to TRBJ2-5, with TRBD2 matching over 8 bases. This CDR3 is 15 amino acids long. Trimming removed 2 bases from V and 5 bases from J; junction bases left unmatched: 8. Germline V CDR1 and CDR2: SGDLS, YYNGEE. The CDR3: CASSVGAGVAETQYF. CDR3 DNA sequence: TGTGCCAGCAGCGTCGGAGCGGGAGTTGCGGAGACCCAGTACTTC.

In this sample, this clone turned up a few times. Written as DNA, the CDR3 is TGTGCCAGCAGTTTTGGGGGAGAATCGTCGGAGACCCAGTACTTC. Amino acid sequence: CASSFGGESSETQYF. This chain uses TRBV11-2 with TRBJ2-5; D assignment may be TRBD1 or TRBD2 (5 bases each). Trimming cost V 6 bases and J 5 bases, with 19 bases left between them. The CDR3 is 15 residues long. CDR1 and CDR2 from the germline V gene are SGHAT and FQNNGV.

V usage is TRBV5-4 and J usage is TRBJ2-7; D is unclear. Trimming stripped 4 bases from V and 2 bases from J, with 13 bases between. Germline V gene data show CDR1 as SGHNT and CDR2 as YYREEE (reference sequence). The CDR3 is 14 residues long. CDR3 sequence: CASSPATPPYEQYF. The CDR3 DNA is TGTGCCAGCAGCCCTGCCACCCCCCCCTACGAGCAGTACTTC.

The table lists this clone with a few counts. The chain has TRBV27 and TRBJ1-1, with no clear D. V was pared by 1 base and J by 6 bases, with 9 bases between. CDR1 MNHEY and CDR2 SMNVEV come from the germline V gene (reference sequence). The CDR3 is made up of 13 amino acids. DNA for the CDR3: TGTGCCAGCAGTTTATTCCTCCTCTCTGAAGCTTTCTTT. This translates into CASSLFLLSEAFF.

The chain is built from TRBV10-3 and TRBJ1-1, with D tentatively TRBD1 (6 bases). V was pared by 7 bases and J by 1 base, with 10 bases between. The CDR3 has 13 amino acids. Germline loops: CDR1 ENHRY, CDR2 SYGVKD. The CDR3, as DNA: TGTGCCATCAAGGGGGGTCGGAACACTGAAGCTTTCTTT. It translates to CAIKGGRNTEAFF.

The V call is TRBV19, the J call TRBJ2-5; 10 nucleotides line up with TRBD1. Trimming cost V 6 bases and J 5 bases; bases outside gene matches: 9. Germline V gene data show CDR1 as LNHDA and CDR2 as SQIVND (reference sequence). The CDR3 extends over 15 amino acids. Here the CDR3 reads CASRPGQGNGETQYF. The CDR3 nucleotides read TGTGCCAGTAGGCCGGGACAGGGGAACGGGGAGACCCAGTACTTC.

This clone was recorded a few times. V usage is TRBV19 and J usage is TRBJ2-2; 9 bases are a match to TRBD2. This CDR3 region has 15 residues. The J segment lost 2 bases and the V segment lost 10 bases, leaving 8 bases of the junction unmatched. From germline, CDR1 is LNHDA and CDR2 SQIVND (reference sequence). CDR3: CATNPLAGNTGELFF. The CDR3 bases are TGTGCCACCAATCCTCTAGCGGGAAACACCGGGGAGCTGTTTTTT.

The chain carries TRBV9 and TRBJ2-3; weak D call: TRBD2 (7 bases). The CDR3 covers 16 residues. CDR1 and CDR2 (germline): SGDLS, YYNGEE. The V gene lost 0 bases and the J gene lost 6 bases, with 17 bases spanning the gap. The CDR3 region is CASSVGAGARVDTQYF. The CDR3 DNA reads as TGTGCCAGCAGCGTAGGGGCGGGGGCCCGTGTGGATACGCAGTATTTT.

The chain uses TRBV7-2 and TRBJ2-1, with 10 bases lining up with TRBD2. CDR3 size: 16 residues. Germline trimming cut 1 base from V and 4 bases from J; bases unmatched to any gene: 4. CDR1 is SGHTA and CDR2 is FQGNSA in the germline V gene. The CDR3 here is CASSLGGLAAYNEQFF. CDR3 DNA sequence: TGTGCCAGCAGCTTAGGTGGACTAGCGGCATACAATGAGCAGTTCTTC.

The chain joins TRBV5-1 to TRBJ1-4; D uncertain. Per germline, CDR1 SGHRS and CDR2 YFSETQ. The CDR3 length is 15 residues. The V and J ends lost 1 base and 0 bases respectively, with 7 bases between them. The CDR3 loop is CASSLFASTNEKLFF. Written as DNA, the CDR3 is TGCGCCAGCAGCTTGTTCGCCTCAACTAATGAAAAACTGTTTTTT.